Below, 5 T cell receptor beta chains from the same sample are listed, as sequenced in a study of shared clonotypes between healthy human individuals. The data were produced by immunoSEQ multiplex PCR, yet TCRdb's version contains in-frame clones alone and is incomplete. The sample holds 2.3 million or so clones, over 90% seen once. Sequencing used naive CD4+ T cells from PBMCs. Subset defined: CD45RA+ positively selected. The source of these receptors is a man younger than 35 in good health. Some clones in this sample may be carry-over from other donors' samples.

This clone came up once. Distinct nucleotide sequences in the sample also encode this CDR3. The chain joins TRBV6-5 to TRBJ2-7; tentatively, D is TRBD2 (5 bases). Germline V gene data show CDR1 as MNHEY and CDR2 as SVGAGI. Deletions cut 0 bases from V and 2 bases from J, with 8 bases between. The CDR3 loop spans 14 amino acids. This CDR3 reads CASSYSEGAYEQYF. CDR3 coding DNA: TGTGCCAGCAGTTACTCCGAGGGCGCCTACGAGCAGTACTTC.

This clone appeared a few times. One junction end disagrees with the germline gene, perhaps due to a read error. The genes are TRBV4-1 and TRBJ2-1, with D maybe TRBD1 (5 bases). The germline V gene encodes CDR1 MGHRA and CDR2 YSYEKL. The length of the CDR3 is 12 residues. Written as DNA, the CDR3 is TGCGCCAGCAGCCAAGATGGTGGGGCCTCTCTCTTC. Protein sequence: CASSQDGGASLF.

The CDR3 loop reads CASSLSGSSYEQFF. CDR3 coding DNA: TGTGCCAGCAGCCTTAGCGGGAGTAGTTATGAGCAGTTCTTC. V usage is TRBV7-3 and J usage is TRBJ2-1; 9 bases map to TRBD2. This CDR3 region has 14 residues. Germline trimming cut 5 bases from V and 8 bases from J; bases unmatched to any gene: 7. CDR1 and CDR2 from the germline V gene are SGHTA and FQGTGA.

Concerning this clone itself: Other nucleotide sequences in the sample specify the same CDR3. This chain joins TRBV5-1 and TRBJ2-3, with 7 bases that match TRBD2. CDR3 length: 16 residues. V shed 0 bases, J shed 0 bases, and the junction held 4 bases outside the gene matches. Germline values: CDR1 SGHRS, CDR2 YFSETQ. CDR3 sequence reads: CASSLGPSGSTDTQYF. CDR3 bases: TGCGCCAGCAGCTTGGGGCCTAGCGGAAGCACAGATACGCAGTATTTT.

The genes are TRBV6-1 and TRBJ1-2; D ambiguous. The V end was cut by 2 bases, the J end by 6 bases, with 10 bases between. The V gene's germline CDR1 is MNHNS and CDR2 SASEGT. CDR3 length equals 13 residues. The CDR3 DNA follows: TGTGCCAGCAGTGAAAGGCAGGATAATGGCTACACCTTC. It specifies CASSERQDNGYTF.